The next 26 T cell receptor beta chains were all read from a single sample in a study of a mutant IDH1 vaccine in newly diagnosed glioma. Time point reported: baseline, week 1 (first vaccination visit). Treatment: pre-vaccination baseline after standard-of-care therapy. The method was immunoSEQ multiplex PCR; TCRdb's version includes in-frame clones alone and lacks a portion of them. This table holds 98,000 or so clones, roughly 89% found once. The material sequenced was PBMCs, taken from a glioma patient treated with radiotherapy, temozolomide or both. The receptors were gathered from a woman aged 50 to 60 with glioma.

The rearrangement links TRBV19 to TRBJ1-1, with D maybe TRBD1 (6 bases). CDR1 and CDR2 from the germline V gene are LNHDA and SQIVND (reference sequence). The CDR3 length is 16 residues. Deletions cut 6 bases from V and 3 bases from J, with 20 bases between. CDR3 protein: CASSPAVGGHHTEAFF. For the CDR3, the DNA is TGTGCCAGTAGCCCTGCGGTGGGGGGGCATCACACTGAAGCTTTCTTT.

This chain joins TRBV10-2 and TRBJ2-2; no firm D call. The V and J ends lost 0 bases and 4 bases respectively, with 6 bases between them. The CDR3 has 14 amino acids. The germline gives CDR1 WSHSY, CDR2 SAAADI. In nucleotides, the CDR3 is TGCGCCAGCAGTGAGTCCTTAGTCACCGGGGAGCTGTTTTTT. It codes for CASSESLVTGELFF.

Here the CDR3 DNA reads TGTGCCAGCAGCTTAGGGGACAGGGAAAAGCAGTACTTC. This sequence encodes CASSLGDREKQYF. The rearrangement uses TRBV11-2 and TRBJ2-7; 9 bases are a match to TRBD1. Unmatched junction bases numbered 3, after V lost 1 base and J lost 8 bases. CDR1 SGHAT and CDR2 FQNNGV come from the germline V gene. This CDR3 spans 13 amino acids.

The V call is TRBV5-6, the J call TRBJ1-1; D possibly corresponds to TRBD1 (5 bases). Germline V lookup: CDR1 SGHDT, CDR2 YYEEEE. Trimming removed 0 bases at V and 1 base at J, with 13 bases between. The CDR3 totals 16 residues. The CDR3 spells CASSLGGSTGNTEAFF. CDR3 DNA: TGTGCCAGCAGCTTGGGGGGATCAACAGGGAACACTGAAGCTTTCTTT.

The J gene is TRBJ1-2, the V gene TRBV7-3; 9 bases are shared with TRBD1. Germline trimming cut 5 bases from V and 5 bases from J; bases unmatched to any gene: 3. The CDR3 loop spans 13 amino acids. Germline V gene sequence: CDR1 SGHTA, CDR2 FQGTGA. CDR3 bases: TGTGCCAGCAGCGGGACAGGGTCTTATGGCTACACCTTC. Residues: CASSGTGSYGYTF.

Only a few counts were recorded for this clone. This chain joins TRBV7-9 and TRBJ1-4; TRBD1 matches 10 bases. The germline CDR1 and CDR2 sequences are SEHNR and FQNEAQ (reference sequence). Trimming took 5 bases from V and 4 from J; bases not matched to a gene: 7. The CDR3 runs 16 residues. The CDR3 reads CASSTGTGAINEKLFF. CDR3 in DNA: TGTGCCAGCAGCACAGGGACAGGGGCGATTAATGAAAAACTGTTTTTT.

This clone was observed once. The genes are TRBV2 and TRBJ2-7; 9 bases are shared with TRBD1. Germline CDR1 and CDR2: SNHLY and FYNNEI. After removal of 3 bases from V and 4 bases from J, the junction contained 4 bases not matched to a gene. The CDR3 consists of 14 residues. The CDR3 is CASSDRTGDYEQYF. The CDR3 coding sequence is TGTGCCAGCAGTGATAGGACAGGGGATTACGAGCAGTACTTC. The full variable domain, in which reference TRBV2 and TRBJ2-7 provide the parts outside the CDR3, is EPEVTQTPSHQVTQMGQEVILRCVPISNHLYFYWYRQILGQKVEFLVSFYNNEISEKSEIFDDQFSVERPDGSNFTLKIRSTKLEDSAMYFCASSDRTGDYEQYFGPGTRLTVT.

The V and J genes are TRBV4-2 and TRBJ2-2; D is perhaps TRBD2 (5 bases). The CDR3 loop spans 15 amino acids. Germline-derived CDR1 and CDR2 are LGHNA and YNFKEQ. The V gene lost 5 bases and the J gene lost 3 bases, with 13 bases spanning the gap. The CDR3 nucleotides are TGTGCCAGCAGCTTGGCGGGTATTGACACCGGGGAGCTGTTTTTT. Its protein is CASSLAGIDTGELFF.

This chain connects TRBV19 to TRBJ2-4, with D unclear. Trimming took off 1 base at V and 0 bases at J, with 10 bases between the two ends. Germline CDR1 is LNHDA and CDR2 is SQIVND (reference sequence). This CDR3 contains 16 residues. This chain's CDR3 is CASSIVARIAKNIQYF. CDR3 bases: TGTGCCAGTAGTATAGTTGCGAGGATAGCCAAAAACATTCAGTACTTC.

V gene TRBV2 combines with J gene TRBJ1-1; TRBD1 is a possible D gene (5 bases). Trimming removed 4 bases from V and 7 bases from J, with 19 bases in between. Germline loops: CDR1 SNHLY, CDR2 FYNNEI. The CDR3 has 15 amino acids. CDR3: CASSGGRVGILEAFF. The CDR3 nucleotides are TGTGCCAGCAGTGGGGGACGGGTTGGTATTCTTGAAGCTTTCTTT.

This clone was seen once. The CDR3, as DNA: TGTGCCAGCAGTTATTGGAGTTCAGAGAATGAGCAGTTCTTC. Encoded protein: CASSYWSSENEQFF. The chain employs TRBV6-5 and TRBJ2-1, with D unresolved. The germline V gene has CDR1 MNHEY and CDR2 SVGAGI. V was shortened by 3 bases and J by 7 bases, with 13 bases between the two germline ends. The CDR3 contains 14 residues.

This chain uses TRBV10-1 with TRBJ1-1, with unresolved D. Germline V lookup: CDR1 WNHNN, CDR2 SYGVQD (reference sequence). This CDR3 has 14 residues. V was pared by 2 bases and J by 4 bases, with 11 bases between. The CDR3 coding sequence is TGCGCCAGCAGTGAGAGCGCCTGGGGCACTGAAGCTTTCTTT. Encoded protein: CASSESAWGTEAFF.

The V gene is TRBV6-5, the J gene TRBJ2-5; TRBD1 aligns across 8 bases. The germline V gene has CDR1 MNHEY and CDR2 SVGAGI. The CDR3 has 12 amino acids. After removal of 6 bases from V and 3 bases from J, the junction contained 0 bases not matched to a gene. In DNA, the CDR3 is TGTGCCAGCAGGGACAGGGAAGAGACCCAGTACTTC. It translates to CASRDREETQYF.

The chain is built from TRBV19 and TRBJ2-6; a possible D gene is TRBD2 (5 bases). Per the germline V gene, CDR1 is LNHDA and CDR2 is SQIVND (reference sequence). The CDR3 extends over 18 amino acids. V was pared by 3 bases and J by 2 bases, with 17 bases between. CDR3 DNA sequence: TGTGCCAGTAGTATGGAGATCTTACGGGGTCCTGGGGCCAACGTCCTGACTTTC. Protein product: CASSMEILRGPGANVLTF.

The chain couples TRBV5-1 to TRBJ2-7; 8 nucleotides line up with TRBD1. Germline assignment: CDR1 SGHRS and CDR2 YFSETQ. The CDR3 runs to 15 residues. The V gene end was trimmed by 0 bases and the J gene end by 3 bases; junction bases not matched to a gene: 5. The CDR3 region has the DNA TGCGCCAGCAGCTTGGCCGGCACAGGGGGCTACGAGCAGTACTTC. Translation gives CASSLAGTGGYEQYF.

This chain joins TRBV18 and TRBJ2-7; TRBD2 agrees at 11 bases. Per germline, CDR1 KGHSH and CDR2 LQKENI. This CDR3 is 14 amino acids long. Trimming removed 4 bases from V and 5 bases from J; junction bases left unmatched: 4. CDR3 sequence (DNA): TGTGCCAGCTCACTACTGACTAGCGGGAACGAGCAGTACTTC. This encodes CASSLLTSGNEQYF.

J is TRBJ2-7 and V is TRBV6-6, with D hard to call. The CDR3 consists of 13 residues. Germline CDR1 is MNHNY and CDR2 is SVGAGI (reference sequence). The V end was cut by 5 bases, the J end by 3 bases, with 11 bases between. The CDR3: CASSRNGDYEQYF. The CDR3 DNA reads TGTGCCAGCAGTAGGAACGGAGACTACGAGCAGTACTTC.

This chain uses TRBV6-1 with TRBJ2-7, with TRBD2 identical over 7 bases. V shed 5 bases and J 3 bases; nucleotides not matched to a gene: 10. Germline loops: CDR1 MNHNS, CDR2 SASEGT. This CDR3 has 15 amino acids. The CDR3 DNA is TGTGCCAGCAGTCTCCCTGCGGGAGCAATCTACGAGCAGTACTTC. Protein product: CASSLPAGAIYEQYF.

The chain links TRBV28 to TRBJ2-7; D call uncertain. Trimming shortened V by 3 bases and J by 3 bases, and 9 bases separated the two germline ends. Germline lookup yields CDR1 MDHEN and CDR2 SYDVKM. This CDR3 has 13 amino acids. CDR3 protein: CASSFGWVYEQYF. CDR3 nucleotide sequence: TGTGCCAGCAGTTTTGGTTGGGTCTACGAGCAGTACTTC. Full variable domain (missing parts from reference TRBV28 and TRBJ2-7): DVKVTQSSRYLVKRTGEKVFLECVQDMDHENMFWYRQDPGLGLRLIYFSYDVKMKEKGDIPEGYSVSREKKERFSLILESASTNQTSMYLCASSFGWVYEQYFGPGTRLTVT.

CDR3 bases: TGTGCCAGCAGCTTAAATACGGGAACTGAAGCTTTCTTT. This translates into CASSLNTGTEAFF. V and J are TRBV7-3 and TRBJ1-1; D gene uncertain. The CDR3 totals 13 residues. V was cut by 1 base and J by 5 bases, with 8 bases left in between. CDR1 and CDR2 from the germline V gene are SGHTA and FQGTGA. Full variable domain (remainder filled in from reference TRBV7-3 and TRBJ1-1): GAGVSQTPSNKVTEKGKYVELRCDPISGHTALYWYRQSLGQGPEFLIYFQGTGAADDSGLPNDRFFAVRPEGSVSTLKIQRTERGDSAVYLCASSLNTGTEAFFGQGTRLTVV.

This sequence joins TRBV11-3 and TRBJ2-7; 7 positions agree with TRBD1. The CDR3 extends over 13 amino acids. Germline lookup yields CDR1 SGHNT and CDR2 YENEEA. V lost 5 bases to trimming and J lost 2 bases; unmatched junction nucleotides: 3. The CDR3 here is CASSLGQTYEQYF. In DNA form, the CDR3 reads TGTGCCAGCAGCCTGGGACAGACCTACGAGCAGTACTTC.

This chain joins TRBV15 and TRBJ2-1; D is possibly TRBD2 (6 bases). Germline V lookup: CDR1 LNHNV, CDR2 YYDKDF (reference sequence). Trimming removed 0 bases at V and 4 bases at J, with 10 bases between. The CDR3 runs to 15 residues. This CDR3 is CATSRDSGPYNEQFF. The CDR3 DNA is TGTGCCACCAGCAGAGATAGCGGACCATACAATGAGCAGTTCTTC.

This chain's CDR3 is CASSLAPGQEKLFF. The CDR3 DNA sequence: TGTGCCAGCAGTTTGGCTCCCGGCCAGGAAAAACTGTTTTTT. The chain combines TRBV28 with TRBJ1-4; D is unclear. Germline V lookup: CDR1 MDHEN, CDR2 SYDVKM. This CDR3 has 14 residues. The V and J ends lost 3 bases and 8 bases respectively, with 13 bases between them.

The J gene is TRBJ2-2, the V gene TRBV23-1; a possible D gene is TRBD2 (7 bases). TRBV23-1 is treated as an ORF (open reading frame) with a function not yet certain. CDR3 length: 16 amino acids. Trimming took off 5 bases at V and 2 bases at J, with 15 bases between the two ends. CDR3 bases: TGCGCCAGCAGTACAGGGAGGGGTTTCAACACCGGGGAGCTGTTTTTT. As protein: CASSTGRGFNTGELFF.

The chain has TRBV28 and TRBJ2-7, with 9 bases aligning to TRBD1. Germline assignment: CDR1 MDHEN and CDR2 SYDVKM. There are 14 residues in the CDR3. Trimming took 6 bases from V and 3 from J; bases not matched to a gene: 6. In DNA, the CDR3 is TGTGCCAGCAGCCTACAGGGGGCCGACTACGAGCAGTACTTC. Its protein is CASSLQGADYEQYF.

The DNA for the CDR3 is TGTGCCAGCAGCTTGCTGGGACAAGGACGAGGGGAAGCTTTCTTT. It yields the protein CASSLLGQGRGEAFF. This chain joins TRBV5-4 and TRBJ1-1; D possibly corresponds to TRBD1 (6 bases). Germline lookup yields CDR1 SGHNT and CDR2 YYREEE (reference sequence). The CDR3 covers 15 residues. The ends were cut back, 1 base at V and 8 bases at J, with 18 bases in the middle.